Each of the 14 T cell receptor beta chains below was sequenced from the same sample in a study of shared clonotypes between healthy human individuals. Measured with immunoSEQ multiplex PCR; TCRdb has only the in-frame clones, and not every one. Of 2.3 million or so clones in the sample, 85% to 95% were seen once. Sequencing was carried out using naive CD4+ T cells from PBMCs. Sample subset: CD45RA+ positively selected. The receptors were gathered from a man aged 18 to 35 in good health. Some clones in this sample may be carry-over from other donors' samples.

The rearrangement joins TRBV10-3 to TRBJ2-5; TRBD1 aligns across 10 bases. CDR1 and CDR2 from the germline V gene are ENHRY and SYGVKD. The CDR3 is made up of 16 amino acids. V shed 3 bases and J 5 bases; nucleotides not matched to a gene: 9. CDR3 residues: CAISDPLTGGPETQYF. In nucleotides, the CDR3 is TGTGCCATCAGTGACCCACTGACAGGGGGCCCGGAGACCCAGTACTTC.

This clone was seen a few times. This sequence joins TRBV4-2 and TRBJ1-1, with D hard to call. With 4 bases removed from V and 4 bases from J, the gap between germline ends came to 7 bases. This CDR3 is 12 amino acids long. Germline V gives CDR1 LGHNA, CDR2 YNFKEQ. The CDR3 DNA reads TGTGCCAGCAGCCGGGTGAGCACTGAAGCTTTCTTT. This translates into CASSRVSTEAFF.

V and J are TRBV7-3 and TRBJ2-5; D remains ambiguous. With 3 bases removed from V and 2 bases from J, the gap between germline ends came to 7 bases. The CDR3 covers 13 residues. The V gene's germline CDR1 is SGHTA and CDR2 FQGTGA. Here the CDR3 reads CASSFNLQETQYF. The CDR3 nucleotides read TGTGCCAGCAGCTTTAACCTGCAAGAGACCCAGTACTTC.

V and J are TRBV28 and TRBJ2-7, with D unclear. The germline CDR1 and CDR2 sequences are MDHEN and SYDVKM. The CDR3 extends over 14 amino acids. Between the trimmed V and J ends, which lost 5 bases and 0 bases, there was a span of 11 bases. The chain's CDR3 is CASSVMGNSYEQYF. CDR3 nucleotide sequence: TGTGCCAGCAGTGTGATGGGAAACTCCTACGAGCAGTACTTC. Based on the CDR3 plus reference TRBV28 and TRBJ2-7, the full variable domain is DVKVTQSSRYLVKRTGEKVFLECVQDMDHENMFWYRQDPGLGLRLIYFSYDVKMKEKGDIPEGYSVSREKKERFSLILESASTNQTSMYLCASSVMGNSYEQYFGPGTRLTVT.

The J gene is TRBJ2-1, the V gene TRBV7-6; D may be TRBD2 (5 bases). Germline assignment: CDR1 SGHVS and CDR2 FNYEAQ. The CDR3 spans 15 residues. The V end was cut by 2 bases, the J end by 10 bases, with 18 bases between. The CDR3 DNA reads as TGTGCCAGCAGCTTATCGGCGGGCGCTCCCGGGGAGCAGTTCTTC. Translated, it gives CASSLSAGAPGEQFF.

The CDR3 nucleotides are TGTGCCAGCAGTTTCAGGGGGTACACCGGGGAGCTGTTTTTT. This translates into CASSFRGYTGELFF. The rearrangement links TRBV28 to TRBJ2-2; 7 nucleotides agree with TRBD1. Germline V gene data show CDR1 as MDHEN and CDR2 as SYDVKM. V lost 3 bases to trimming and J lost 3 bases; unmatched junction nucleotides: 1. CDR3 length equals 14 residues.

This chain uses TRBV9 with TRBJ2-7; 8 bases agree with TRBD1. Germline V gene lookup returns CDR1 SGDLS and CDR2 YYNGEE. J lost 2 bases, V lost 6 bases, and 7 bases had no gene match. CDR3 length: 14 amino acids. The CDR3 DNA is TGTGCCAGCACGACAGGGACAGGTGCCTACGAGCAGTACTTC. It is translated as CASTTGTGAYEQYF.

Note on this clone: Other DNA sequences from this sample encode an identical CDR3 as well. The chain recombines TRBV9 with TRBJ1-1, with D unresolved. The CDR3 totals 14 residues. Trimming shortened V by 0 bases and J by 1 base, and 7 bases separated the two germline ends. The germline CDR1 and CDR2 sequences are SGDLS and YYNGEE. The CDR3 sequence is CASSVGPANTEAFF. CDR3 DNA sequence: TGTGCCAGCAGCGTAGGACCAGCGAACACTGAAGCTTTCTTT.

The CDR3 nucleotides are TGTGCCAGCAGTTTCCACCGGGATACCGGGGAGCTGTTTTTT. Translation gives CASSFHRDTGELFF. The V and J genes are TRBV27 and TRBJ2-2, with TRBD2 as a possible D gene (5 bases). The CDR3 runs 14 residues. Trimming took 3 bases from V and 5 from J, leaving 10 bases between them. CDR1 is MNHEY and CDR2 is SMNVEV in the germline V gene (reference sequence).

The genes are TRBV29-1 and TRBJ2-7, with a possible D match to TRBD1 (6 bases). The CDR3 extends over 15 amino acids. Per the germline V gene, CDR1 is SQVTM and CDR2 is ANQGSEA. V dropped 2 bases and J dropped 2 bases, with 16 bases sitting between them. The CDR3: CSVEKIGTRPYEQYF. For the CDR3, the DNA is TGCAGCGTTGAAAAAATCGGGACAAGACCCTACGAGCAGTACTTC.

The chain combines TRBV28 with TRBJ1-2; 11 positions agree with TRBD1. The CDR3 length is 14 residues. Unmatched junction bases numbered 3, after V lost 3 bases and J lost 6 bases. Germline V gene sequence: CDR1 MDHEN, CDR2 SYDVKM. DNA for the CDR3: TGTGCCAGCAGTTTGCCGGACAGGGGGCATGGCTACACCTTC. It specifies CASSLPDRGHGYTF.

The chain carries TRBV6-5 and TRBJ2-7; D not resolved. CDR1 and CDR2 from the germline V gene are MNHEY and SVGAGI. V lost 6 bases and J 7 bases, leaving 13 bases between the germline ends. This CDR3 spans 12 amino acids. The DNA of the CDR3 is TGTGCCAGCAGCCCCTGGGCCGGTGAGCAGTACTTC. Translated, it gives CASSPWAGEQYF.

The chain carries TRBV5-1 and TRBJ2-5; the D gene is possibly TRBD1 (6 bases). Trimming removed 3 bases from V and 4 bases from J, with 13 bases in between. The germline V gene has CDR1 SGHRS and CDR2 YFSETQ. This CDR3 has 14 residues. CDR3 sequence: CASSYRVAGETQYF. CDR3 bases: TGCGCCAGCAGCTACAGGGTTGCAGGAGAGACCCAGTACTTC.

The genes are TRBV2 and TRBJ2-1; 11 bases match TRBD2. From germline, CDR1 is SNHLY and CDR2 FYNNEI. The CDR3 spans 22 residues. Trimming removed 1 base from V and 4 bases from J; junction bases left unmatched: 21. This CDR3 is CASSEGTSGFSPPADRYNEQFF. CDR3 nucleotides: TGTGCCAGCAGTGAAGGGACTAGCGGGTTTTCTCCGCCCGCTGATCGTTACAATGAGCAGTTCTTC. Complete variable domain (other parts from reference TRBV2 and TRBJ2-1): EPEVTQTPSHQVTQMGQEVILRCVPISNHLYFYWYRQILGQKVEFLVSFYNNEISEKSEIFDDQFSVERPDGSNFTLKIRSTKLEDSAMYFCASSEGTSGFSPPADRYNEQFFGPGTRLTVL.